Shown below are 15 T cell receptor beta chains from a single sample sequenced in a study of somatic mutations in cytotoxic T cells in rheumatoid arthritis. TCRdb's table, derived via immunoSEQ multiplex PCR, lists solely in-frame clones and lacks some. Here the sample spans tens of thousands of clones, 70% to 85% being singletons. Sequenced input: CD8+ T cells sorted from blood. All receptors come from a man aged 35 to 55 in good health.

The V call is TRBV6-5, the J call TRBJ2-3; D might be TRBD2 (7 bases). This CDR3 contains 14 residues. Trimming removed 2 bases from V and 8 bases from J, with 14 bases in between. The germline V gene has CDR1 MNHEY and CDR2 SVGAGI. The chain's CDR3 is CASSYGGGGGTQYF. The CDR3 DNA sequence: TGTGCCAGCAGTTACGGGGGGGGAGGGGGTACGCAGTATTTT.

The J gene is TRBJ2-2, the V gene TRBV30, with D perhaps being TRBD1 or TRBD2 (6 bases each). Germline loops: CDR1 GTSNPN, CDR2 SVGIG (reference sequence). Trimming left V 7 bases short and J 5 bases short, with 35 bases between. CDR3 length: 20 amino acids. CDR3 sequence: CASNGGGTRHGLGGTGELFF. As DNA, the CDR3 is TGTGCCTCGAACGGTGGGGGGACACGACACGGCCTTGGGGGGACCGGGGAGCTGTTTTTT.

This rearrangement joins TRBV2 to TRBJ2-3; unclear D gene. The V gene lost 10 bases and the J gene lost 3 bases, with 14 bases spanning the gap. Per the germline V gene, CDR1 is SNHLY and CDR2 is FYNNEI. The CDR3 is 13 residues long. CDR3 region: CATLGPATDTQYF. DNA of the CDR3: TGTGCCACGCTAGGGCCTGCTACAGATACGCAGTATTTT.

This chain uses TRBV27 with TRBJ2-1, with TRBD1 identical over 11 bases. Germline trimming cut 5 bases from V and 8 bases from J; bases unmatched to any gene: 11. This CDR3 has 16 residues. Germline values: CDR1 MNHEY, CDR2 SMNVEV (reference sequence). DNA for the CDR3: TGTGCCAGCAGTCAAACGGTGGACAGGGGGCACTATGAGCAGTTCTTC. It yields the protein CASSQTVDRGHYEQFF.

The gene calls are TRBV19 and TRBJ2-3; TRBD2 agrees at 9 bases. The CDR3 totals 17 residues. Per the germline V gene, CDR1 is LNHDA and CDR2 is SQIVND (reference sequence). The V gene end was trimmed by 5 bases and the J gene end by 6 bases; junction bases not matched to a gene: 15. The CDR3 sequence is CASSVFLGGRAPDTQYF. As DNA, the CDR3 is TGTGCCAGTAGTGTCTTTCTGGGCGGGAGGGCCCCCGATACGCAGTATTTT.

This clone was counted between two and nine times. This chain connects TRBV6-5 to TRBJ2-7; 8 nucleotides match TRBD2. V was pared by 5 bases and J by 0 bases, with 3 bases of the junction left unmatched. CDR1 is MNHEY, CDR2 SVGAGI, per germline. The CDR3 totals 14 residues. This CDR3 reads CASSRTSGSYEQYF. The CDR3 DNA reads as TGTGCCAGCAGTCGAACTAGCGGCTCCTACGAGCAGTACTTC.

This clone qualifies as medium-sized (0.01 to 0.1%). Its ends do not fully match the called genes, so a read error is possible. The chain joins TRBV7-7 to TRBJ2-7, with TRBD1 matching over 7 bases. Germline V gives CDR1 SSHAT, CDR2 FNYEAQ (reference sequence). The CDR3 length is 13 residues. CDR3 in amino acids: CASSFGDSYEQYF. In nucleotides, the CDR3 is TGTGCTAGCAGCTTTGGGGACAGCTACGAGCAGTACTTC. Full variable domain (missing parts from reference TRBV7-7 and TRBJ2-7): GAGVSQSPRYKVTKRGQDVTLRCDPISSHATLYWYQQALGQGPEFLTYFNYEAQPDKSGLPSDRFSAERPEGSISTLTIQRTEQRDSAMYRCASSFGDSYEQYFGPGTRLTVT.

The rearrangement uses TRBV30 and TRBJ2-3; 10 bases match TRBD2. CDR1 and CDR2 (germline): GTSNPN, SVGIG (reference sequence). The V gene end was trimmed by 0 bases and the J gene end by 1 base; junction bases not matched to a gene: 1. The CDR3 contains 15 residues. CDR3 region: CAWSVLAGGTDTQYF. The CDR3 DNA reads TGTGCCTGGAGTGTCCTAGCGGGAGGCACAGATACGCAGTATTTT.

The chain is built from TRBV30 and TRBJ2-7; D gene unclear. Between the trimmed V and J ends, which lost 2 bases and 0 bases, there was a span of 14 bases. Germline CDR1 GTSNPN, CDR2 SVGIG (reference sequence). The CDR3 has 15 amino acids. The CDR3 sequence is CAWSPRRASSYEQYF. The CDR3 bases are TGTGCCTGGAGTCCCAGACGCGCCAGCTCCTACGAGCAGTACTTC.

This clone was counted once. The chain couples TRBV21-1 to TRBJ1-5; the table's TRBD1 call for D was not verified on the DNA. TRBV21-1 is annotated as a pseudogene. This CDR3 region has 17 residues. CDR3 loop: CASSKLNGQCIIRVQHF. The CDR3, as DNA: TGTGCCAGCAGCAAACTGAATGGCCAGTGTATAATCAGGGTCCAGCATTTT.

V usage is TRBV5-1 and J usage is TRBJ1-5, with D tentatively TRBD1 (6 bases). Trimming shortened V by 0 bases and J by 7 bases, and 14 bases separated the two germline ends. This CDR3 contains 15 residues. Germline V gene data show CDR1 as SGHRS and CDR2 as YFSETQ. CDR3 nucleotides: TGCGCCAGCAGCTTGGGCGAAGGGGGACAACAGCCCCAGCATTTT. This encodes CASSLGEGGQQPQHF.

The genes are TRBV5-1 and TRBJ2-1; 9 bases agree with TRBD1. J gave up 6 bases and V 3 bases, and 7 bases lay outside the gene matches. Looked up from germline, CDR1 is SGHRS and CDR2 is YFSETQ. This CDR3 spans 15 amino acids. For the CDR3, the DNA is TGCGCCAGCAGCTACCGGGACAGGGAGGTCAATGAGCAGTTCTTC. Translated: CASSYRDREVNEQFF.

This rearrangement joins TRBV5-6 to TRBJ2-7; 9 nucleotides line up with TRBD1. Trimming at V came to 4 bases and at J to 5 bases, leaving 10 bases not matched to a gene. Germline loops: CDR1 SGHDT, CDR2 YYEEEE. There are 15 residues in the CDR3. This CDR3 reads CASSQWRTGVNEQYF. The CDR3 nucleotides read TGTGCCAGCAGCCAATGGCGGACAGGGGTTAACGAGCAGTACTTC.

The rearrangement links TRBV7-9 to TRBJ1-4, with a possible D match to TRBD1 (6 bases). This CDR3 spans 16 amino acids. V was shortened by 10 bases and J by 0 bases, with 18 bases between the two germline ends. In germline, CDR1 is SEHNR, CDR2 FQNEAQ (reference sequence). In DNA form, the CDR3 reads TGTGCCATGTCAGGGGAAGAGGCTGCAACTAATGAAAAACTGTTTTTT. Amino acids: CAMSGEEAATNEKLFF.

The rearrangement links TRBV4-3 to TRBJ1-2; maybe TRBD1 (5 bases). Germline lookup yields CDR1 LGHNA and CDR2 YSLEER. V shed 2 bases and J shed 5 bases, with 15 bases lying between them. There are 15 residues in the CDR3. CDR3: CASSQHTGVFYGYTF. The CDR3 DNA reads as TGCGCCAGCAGCCAACATACGGGGGTTTTTTATGGCTACACCTTC.